This T cell receptor (beta chain) was captured by sequencing in a study of T cell responses to AZD1222 COVID-19 vaccine. Profiled with immunoSEQ multiplex PCR; TCRdb holds only in-frame clones, not every one. The sample yields 90,000 to 150,000 clones, around 90% seen once. The CDR3 contains 14 residues. Between the trimmed V and J ends, which lost 3 bases and 5 bases, there was a span of 11 bases. Germline CDR1 reads DFQATT; CDR2 reads SNEGSKA (reference sequence). Sample: peripheral blood, taken 28 days after the second AZD1222 dose. This sequence joins TRBV20-1 and TRBJ1-6; no clear D gene. The sequence came from an adult who received the AZD1222 COVID-19 vaccine. CDR3 sequence (DNA): TGCAGTGCTAGTGCGGGCGCGAATAATTCACCCCTCCACTTT. The encoded protein is CSASAGANNSPLHF.